The entry below describes one TCR beta chain. This receptor's antigen is unknown. Qualities for individual bases were not recorded, and no much larger clone is one base off. These data are taken from a study of post-analysis software for immune sequencing data (dated by TCRdb to between 2014 and 2017). A note on the overall study: Relapsing-remitting, secondary progressive and progressive-relapsing multiple sclerosis were recorded as disease courses, and subtype annotation was lacking for some patients. The patient repertoires were compared against 10 to 12 previously published healthy control repertoires obtained from donors aged 6 to 25 years. A subset of samples was prepared in parallel using single-end sample barcoding, then pooled and co-amplified after Illumina adapter ligation.

Libraries came from PCR. Sequencing was performed on an Illumina HiSeq 2500. To reduce PCR and sequencing biases, unique molecular identifiers were incorporated into the TCR beta cDNA libraries. Approximately 500,000 cDNA molecules were obtained per 1 to 10 million input T cells, so each molecule approximated one T cell. The same protocol used for the earlier healthy control dataset was applied to prepare and sequence the patient libraries. Samples belonging to the same batch were prepared together, multiplexed and sequenced on a shared HiSeq lane. As for the authors' bioinformatics: Raw barcoded reads were processed with MIGEC, discarding single-read molecular identifier groups before consensus assembly and CDR3 extraction. VDJtools was used for post-analysis of the clonotype tables, with diversity normalized by down-sampling every dataset to the smallest sample size. To correct batch-related cross-sample contamination, repertoire overlap clustering matched CDR3 amino acid sequences but not nucleotide sequences. TCRdb reprocessing: public reads trimmed at Q25 with fastp, clones called with MiXCR, in-frame beta chains kept. One record per CDR3 amino acid sequence lists the most common genes and DNA. The V and J calls follow TCRdb's processing rather than the paper's. The sample table records some 500,000 distinct CDR3 sequences; around 40% of these occur just once. 12% of the sample belongs to the ten largest clones.

The CDR3, cysteine through phenylalanine, is 14 amino acids long. The DNA shown is the 42-base CDR3, in frame from base 1. The V and J ends are trimmed by 4 bases and 3 bases, leaving 13 bases between them. Sequences SGHTA (CDR1) and FQGNSA (CDR2) are obtained from the germline V gene. Beyond this particular receptor, the publication reports: When samples were clustered directly using the F measure, samples prepared in the same batch co-clustered strongly, which prompted a batch-effect correction. Several TRBV segments, including TRBV5-6, TRBV5-1 and TRBV20-1, were significantly more frequent in patients than controls. The multiple sclerosis patient group was slightly younger than the control group. Compared with controls, multiple sclerosis patients had significantly lower normalized Chao1 diversity, a finding suggesting substantial peripheral T-cell clonal expansion.

To demonstrate the VDJtools post-analysis software, the study profiled TCR beta repertoires from the peripheral blood of under 15 young patients with multiple sclerosis. The multiple sclerosis patients were children and adolescents ranging in age from roughly 6 to 15 years. The material sequenced was blood. The TCR sequence derives from a girl aged 10-17 years with multiple sclerosis. The rearranged segments are TRBV7-2 and TRBJ2-7; possibly the D gene is TRBD2, per 5 matching bases. CDR3 protein: CASSSLRRGYEQYF. At the DNA level, the sequence is TGTGCCAGCAGCTCACTCCGACGGGGCTACGAGCAGTACTTC.